These 16 T cell receptor beta chains were sequenced from one sample in a study of T cell changes during pregnancy in multiple sclerosis. Sequencing used immunoSEQ multiplex PCR; TCRdb keeps in-frame clones, though not all of them. This sample has tens of thousands of clones; about 93% occur once, and the top ten carry less than 2%. The sample consisted of peripheral blood, taken after pregnancy. These receptors all come from a female donor in good health, enrolled as a control in a pregnancy study.

This clone was observed once. This chain connects TRBV6-1 to TRBJ2-1; the match to TRBD1 covers 7 bases. Germline CDR1 MNHNS, CDR2 SASEGT. With V trimmed by 5 bases and J by 2 bases, 3 bases remained unmatched. CDR3 length equals 14 residues. CDR3 coding DNA: TGTGCCAGCAGTTTCGACAGGGCCTACAATGAGCAGTTCTTC. It specifies CASSFDRAYNEQFF.

This clone was counted between two and nine times. The V call is TRBV19, the J call TRBJ2-1; D perhaps matches TRBD2 (5 bases). CDR3 length: 13 amino acids. Germline lookup yields CDR1 LNHDA and CDR2 SQIVND (reference sequence). V lost 4 bases and J lost 6, with 10 bases in between. CDR3 sequence: CASSTTRANEQFF. CDR3 DNA: TGTGCCAGTAGTACCACTAGGGCCAATGAGCAGTTCTTC. Full variable domain (outside the CDR3, taken from reference TRBV19 and TRBJ2-1): DGGITQSPKYLFRKEGQNVTLSCEQNLNHDAMYWYRQDPGQGLRLIYYSQIVNDFQKGDIAEGYSVSREKKESFPLTVTSAQKNPTAFYLCASSTTRANEQFFGPGTRLTVL.

The chain recombines TRBV28 with TRBJ2-5; maybe TRBD2 (6 bases). Trimming left V 5 bases short and J 4 bases short, with 11 bases between. Germline values: CDR1 MDHEN, CDR2 SYDVKM. The CDR3 has 13 amino acids. CDR3 in DNA: TGTGCCAGCAGTCCCCCGGGAGTAGAGACCCAGTACTTC. Translated: CASSPPGVETQYF.

The CDR3 DNA sequence: TGTGCCAGCAGCCCCGCCTTGGACAACTACGAGCAGTACTTC. It specifies CASSPALDNYEQYF. This chain links TRBV7-6 with TRBJ2-7, with a weak D call TRBD1 (5 bases). CDR1 and CDR2 (germline): SGHVS, FNYEAQ. V dropped 5 bases and J dropped 3 bases, with 14 bases sitting between them. This CDR3 contains 14 residues.

The chain is built from TRBV5-4 and TRBJ2-2; a weak D match, TRBD1 (5 bases). CDR3 length equals 14 residues. Trimming took 2 bases from V and 5 from J, leaving 10 bases between them. Germline V gives CDR1 SGHNT, CDR2 YYREEE (reference sequence). The CDR3 nucleotides are TGTGCCAGCAGCTTAGGGGTGGCAACCGGGGAGCTGTTTTTT. Its translation: CASSLGVATGELFF.

The gene calls are TRBV19 and TRBJ2-2, with 7 positions matching TRBD1. CDR3 length: 17 amino acids. CDR1 is LNHDA, CDR2 SQIVND, per germline (reference sequence). Losses at the gene ends were 0 bases for V and 4 bases for J; bases not matched to a gene: 8. This CDR3 is CASSIEGTARSTGELFF. CDR3 DNA sequence: TGTGCCAGTAGTATAGAGGGGACAGCCCGGAGCACCGGGGAGCTGTTTTTT.

The genes are TRBV5-1 and TRBJ2-1, with D tentatively TRBD2 (5 bases). CDR3 size: 15 residues. Germline CDR1 SGHRS, CDR2 YFSETQ. V lost 4 bases to trimming and J lost 1 base, with 12 bases between them. Written as DNA, the CDR3 is TGCGCCAGCAGCCCCCAGGACTTATCCTACAATGAGCAGTTCTTC. It translates to CASSPQDLSYNEQFF. The full variable domain, with the rest looked up from reference TRBV5-1 and TRBJ2-1, is KAGVTQTPRYLIKTRGQQVTLSCSPISGHRSVSWYQQTPGQGLQFLFEYFSETQRNKGNFPGRFSGRQFSNSRSEMNVSTLELGDSALYLCASSPQDLSYNEQFFGPGTRLTVL.

The V call is TRBV25-1, the J call TRBJ2-2, with a tentative D call TRBD2 (6 bases). The CDR3 runs 14 residues. Germline V gives CDR1 MGHDK, CDR2 SYGVNS. V lost 5 bases, J lost 7 bases, and 14 bases lay in between. The CDR3 protein is CASSWSGFGGELFF. Written as DNA, the CDR3 is TGTGCCAGCAGTTGGAGCGGGTTTGGCGGGGAGCTGTTTTTT.

This chain joins TRBV27 and TRBJ2-5, with 7 bases identical to TRBD2. J was trimmed by 4 bases and V by 3 bases; bases with no gene match: 11. CDR3 size: 16 residues. CDR1 is MNHEY, CDR2 SMNVEV, per germline (reference sequence). The CDR3 region has the DNA TGTGCCAGCAGTTTTTCGGCGGGAGAGAGGAGAGAGACCCAGTACTTC. The encoded protein is CASSFSAGERRETQYF.

The V and J genes are TRBV19 and TRBJ2-7; 9 bases align to TRBD1. V gave up 9 bases and J gave up 3 bases; unmatched junction bases: 6. Germline V gene lookup returns CDR1 LNHDA and CDR2 SQIVND (reference sequence). The CDR3 spans 13 residues. The CDR3 loop reads CASSGTGIYEQYF. The DNA for the CDR3 is TGTGCCAGCTCCGGGACAGGGATCTACGAGCAGTACTTC.

V and J are TRBV7-6 and TRBJ2-1, with D maybe TRBD1 (5 bases). This CDR3 spans 15 amino acids. Germline lookup yields CDR1 SGHVS and CDR2 FNYEAQ. V was shortened by 1 base and J by 4 bases, with 11 bases between the two germline ends. The CDR3: CASSLEGDRYNEQFF. The CDR3 DNA follows: TGTGCCAGCAGCTTAGAGGGTGACAGATACAATGAGCAGTTCTTC.

V is TRBV28 and J is TRBJ2-1; TRBD1 matches 7 bases. Germline CDR1 reads MDHEN; CDR2 reads SYDVKM. CDR3 size: 19 residues. V shed 4 bases, J shed 7 bases, and the junction held 22 bases outside the gene matches. CDR3 sequence (DNA): TGTGCCAGCAGTTCCCCGGCCCTTTTTTCAGACAGGGTTGGGAATGAGCAGTTCTTC. This sequence encodes CASSSPALFSDRVGNEQFF.

J is TRBJ2-2 and V is TRBV6-6; D perhaps matches TRBD1 (6 bases). Germline values: CDR1 MNHNY, CDR2 SVGAGI (reference sequence). The CDR3 consists of 16 residues. Trimming removed 5 bases at V and 3 bases at J, with 16 bases between. CDR3 sequence reads: CASSKLSDRYTGELFF. CDR3 in DNA: TGTGCCAGCAGTAAACTAAGTGACAGGTACACCGGGGAGCTGTTTTTT.

The chain uses TRBV6-1 and TRBJ1-1; D uncertain. The CDR3 is made up of 14 amino acids. Germline V lookup: CDR1 MNHNS, CDR2 SASEGT. V was clipped by 6 bases and J by 0 bases, with 11 bases between them. CDR3 loop: CASSAPSLNTEAFF. DNA of the CDR3: TGTGCCAGCAGCGCCCCCAGTTTGAACACTGAAGCTTTCTTT.

CDR3 residues: CASSEATGIGELFF. CDR3 coding DNA: TGTGCCAGCAGTGAAGCGACAGGGATAGGGGAGCTGTTTTTT. The chain employs TRBV25-1 and TRBJ2-2; TRBD1 matches 7 bases. After removal of 2 bases from V and 8 bases from J, the junction contained 5 bases not matched to a gene. The CDR3 has 14 residues. Germline CDR1 is MGHDK and CDR2 is SYGVNS.

This chain uses TRBV7-9 with TRBJ2-5; TRBD2 aligns across 13 bases. V gave up 5 bases and J gave up 13 bases; unmatched junction bases: 16. From germline, CDR1 is SEHNR and CDR2 FQNEAQ (reference sequence). The CDR3 runs 16 residues. Here the CDR3 reads CASSGAPGTSGTTLYF. The CDR3 DNA is TGTGCCAGCAGCGGAGCCCCCGGGACTAGCGGGACTACGTTGTACTTC.